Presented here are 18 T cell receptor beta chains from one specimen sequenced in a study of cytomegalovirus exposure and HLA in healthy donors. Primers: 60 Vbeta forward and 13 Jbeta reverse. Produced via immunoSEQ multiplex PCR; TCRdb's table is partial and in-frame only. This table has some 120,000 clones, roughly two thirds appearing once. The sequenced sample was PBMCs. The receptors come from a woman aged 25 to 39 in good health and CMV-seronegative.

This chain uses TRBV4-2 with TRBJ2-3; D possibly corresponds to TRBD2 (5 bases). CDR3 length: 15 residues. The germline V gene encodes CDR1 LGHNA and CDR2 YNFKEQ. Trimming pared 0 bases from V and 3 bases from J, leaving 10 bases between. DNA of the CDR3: TGTGCCAGCAGCCAAGAGTGGATAGCGACAGATACGCAGTATTTT. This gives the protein CASSQEWIATDTQYF.

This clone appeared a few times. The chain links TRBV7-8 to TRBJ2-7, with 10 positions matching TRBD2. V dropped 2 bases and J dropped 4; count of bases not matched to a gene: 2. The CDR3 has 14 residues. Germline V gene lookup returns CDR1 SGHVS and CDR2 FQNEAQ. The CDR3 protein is CASSLSSGGYEQYF. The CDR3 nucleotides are TGTGCCAGCAGCTTATCTAGCGGGGGATACGAGCAGTACTTC.

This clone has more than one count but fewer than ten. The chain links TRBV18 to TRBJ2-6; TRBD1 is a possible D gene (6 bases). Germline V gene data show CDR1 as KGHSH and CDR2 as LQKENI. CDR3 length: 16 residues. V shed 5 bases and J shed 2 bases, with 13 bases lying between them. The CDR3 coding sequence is TGTGCCAGCTCAGGTAAACAGGGCGCTGGGGCCAACGTCCTGACTTTC. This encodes CASSGKQGAGANVLTF. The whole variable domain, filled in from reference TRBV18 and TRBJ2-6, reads NAGVMQNPRHLVRRRGQEARLRCSPMKGHSHVYWYRQLPEEGLKFMVYLQKENIIDESGMPKERFSAEFPKEGPSILRIQQVVRGDSAAYFCASSGKQGAGANVLTFGAGSRLTVL.

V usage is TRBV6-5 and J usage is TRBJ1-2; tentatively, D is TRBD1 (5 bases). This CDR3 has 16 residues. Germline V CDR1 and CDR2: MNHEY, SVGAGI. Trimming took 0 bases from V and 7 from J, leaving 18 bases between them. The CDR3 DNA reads TGTGCCAGCAGTTACTCGGGCCGGCACGCGGGGGGTGGCTACACCTTC. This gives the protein CASSYSGRHAGGGYTF.

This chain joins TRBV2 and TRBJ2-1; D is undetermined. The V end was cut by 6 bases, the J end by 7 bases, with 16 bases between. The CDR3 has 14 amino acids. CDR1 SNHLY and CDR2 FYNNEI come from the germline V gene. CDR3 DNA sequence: TGTGCCAGCAGCGGAGAGAGACGGAAAAATGAGCAGTTCTTC. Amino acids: CASSGERRKNEQFF.

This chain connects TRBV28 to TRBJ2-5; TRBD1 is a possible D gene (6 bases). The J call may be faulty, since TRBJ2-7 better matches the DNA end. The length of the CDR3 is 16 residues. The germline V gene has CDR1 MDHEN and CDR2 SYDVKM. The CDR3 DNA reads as TGTGCCAGCAGTTTCGTATACGGGACACTAGACTACGAGCAGTACTTC. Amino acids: CASSFVYGTLDYEQYF.

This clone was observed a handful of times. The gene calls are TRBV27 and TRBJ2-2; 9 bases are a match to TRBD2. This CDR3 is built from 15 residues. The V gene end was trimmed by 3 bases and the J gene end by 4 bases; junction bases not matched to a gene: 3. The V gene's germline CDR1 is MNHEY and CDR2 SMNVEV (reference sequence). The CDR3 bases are TGTGCCAGCAGTTTTGGCGGGAGGGCCACCGGGGAGCTGTTTTTT. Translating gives CASSFGGRATGELFF.

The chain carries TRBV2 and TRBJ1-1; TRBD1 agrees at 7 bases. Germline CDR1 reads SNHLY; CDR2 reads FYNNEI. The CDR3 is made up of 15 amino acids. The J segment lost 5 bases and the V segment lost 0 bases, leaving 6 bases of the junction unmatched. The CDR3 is CASSEALQGGTEAFF. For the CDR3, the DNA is TGTGCCAGCAGTGAAGCGCTTCAGGGGGGTACTGAAGCTTTCTTT.

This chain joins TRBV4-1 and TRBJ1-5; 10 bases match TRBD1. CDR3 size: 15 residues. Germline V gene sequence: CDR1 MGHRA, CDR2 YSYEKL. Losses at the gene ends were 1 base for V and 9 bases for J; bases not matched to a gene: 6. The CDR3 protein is CASSQVGTGVRPQHF. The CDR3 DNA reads TGCGCCAGCAGCCAAGTCGGGACAGGGGTACGGCCCCAGCATTTT.

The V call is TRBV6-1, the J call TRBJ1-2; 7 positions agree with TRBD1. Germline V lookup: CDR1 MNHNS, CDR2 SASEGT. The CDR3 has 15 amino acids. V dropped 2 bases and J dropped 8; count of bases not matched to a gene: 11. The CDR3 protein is CASSEFVLTGRGYTF. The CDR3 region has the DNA TGTGCCAGCAGTGAATTCGTTTTGACAGGGAGAGGCTACACCTTC.

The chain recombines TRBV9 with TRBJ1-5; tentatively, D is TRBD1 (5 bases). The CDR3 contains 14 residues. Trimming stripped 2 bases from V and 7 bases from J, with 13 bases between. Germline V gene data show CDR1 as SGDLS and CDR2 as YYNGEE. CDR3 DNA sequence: TGTGCCAGCAGCGTTGATGGGGCTGGGCAGCCCCAGCATTTT. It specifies CASSVDGAGQPQHF.

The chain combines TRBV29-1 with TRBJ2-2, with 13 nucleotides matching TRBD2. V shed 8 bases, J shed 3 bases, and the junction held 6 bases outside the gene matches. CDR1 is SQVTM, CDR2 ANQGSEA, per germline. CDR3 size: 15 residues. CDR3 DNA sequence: TGCAGCATTAAAGGACTAGCGGGAGACACCGGGGAGCTGTTTTTT. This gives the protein CSIKGLAGDTGELFF.

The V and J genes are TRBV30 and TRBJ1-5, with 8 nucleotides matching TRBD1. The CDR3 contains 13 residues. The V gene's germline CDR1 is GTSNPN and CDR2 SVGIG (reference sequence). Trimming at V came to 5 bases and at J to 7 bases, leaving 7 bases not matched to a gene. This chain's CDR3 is CAWDSGGRQPQHF. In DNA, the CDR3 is TGTGCCTGGGATTCAGGGGGCCGGCAGCCCCAGCATTTT.

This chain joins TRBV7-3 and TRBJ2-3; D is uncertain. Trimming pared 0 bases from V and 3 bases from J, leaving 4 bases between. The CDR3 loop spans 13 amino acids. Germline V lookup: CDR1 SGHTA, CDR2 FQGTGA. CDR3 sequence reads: CASSLTTTDTQYF. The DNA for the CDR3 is TGTGCCAGCAGCTTAACTACTACAGATACGCAGTATTTT. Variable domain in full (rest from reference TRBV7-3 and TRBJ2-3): GAGVSQTPSNKVTEKGKYVELRCDPISGHTALYWYRQSLGQGPEFLIYFQGTGAADDSGLPNDRFFAVRPEGSVSTLKIQRTERGDSAVYLCASSLTTTDTQYFGPGTRLTVL.

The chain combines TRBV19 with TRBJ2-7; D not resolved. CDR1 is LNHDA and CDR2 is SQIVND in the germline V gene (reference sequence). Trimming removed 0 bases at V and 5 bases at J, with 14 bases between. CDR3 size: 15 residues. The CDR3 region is CASSIEGSMSHEQYF. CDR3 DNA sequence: TGTGCCAGTAGTATAGAGGGCAGCATGTCTCACGAGCAGTACTTC.

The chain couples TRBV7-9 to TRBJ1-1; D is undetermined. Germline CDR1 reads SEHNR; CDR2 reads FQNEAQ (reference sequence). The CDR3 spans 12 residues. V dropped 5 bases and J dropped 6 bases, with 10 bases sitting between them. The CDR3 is CASSHRPPEAFF. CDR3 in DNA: TGTGCCAGCAGCCACAGACCGCCTGAAGCTTTCTTT.

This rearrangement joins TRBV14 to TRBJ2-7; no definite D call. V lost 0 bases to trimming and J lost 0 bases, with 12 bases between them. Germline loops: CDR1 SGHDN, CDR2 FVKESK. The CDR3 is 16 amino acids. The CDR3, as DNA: TGTGCCAGCAGCCAAGAGCCAGTTAAAATCTCCTACGAGCAGTACTTC. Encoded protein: CASSQEPVKISYEQYF.

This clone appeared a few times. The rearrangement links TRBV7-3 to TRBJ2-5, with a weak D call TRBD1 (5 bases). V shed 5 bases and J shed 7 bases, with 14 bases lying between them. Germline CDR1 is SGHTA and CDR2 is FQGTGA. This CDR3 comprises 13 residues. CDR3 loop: CASSPQGAGTQYF. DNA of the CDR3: TGTGCCAGCAGCCCCCAAGGGGCAGGGACCCAGTACTTC.